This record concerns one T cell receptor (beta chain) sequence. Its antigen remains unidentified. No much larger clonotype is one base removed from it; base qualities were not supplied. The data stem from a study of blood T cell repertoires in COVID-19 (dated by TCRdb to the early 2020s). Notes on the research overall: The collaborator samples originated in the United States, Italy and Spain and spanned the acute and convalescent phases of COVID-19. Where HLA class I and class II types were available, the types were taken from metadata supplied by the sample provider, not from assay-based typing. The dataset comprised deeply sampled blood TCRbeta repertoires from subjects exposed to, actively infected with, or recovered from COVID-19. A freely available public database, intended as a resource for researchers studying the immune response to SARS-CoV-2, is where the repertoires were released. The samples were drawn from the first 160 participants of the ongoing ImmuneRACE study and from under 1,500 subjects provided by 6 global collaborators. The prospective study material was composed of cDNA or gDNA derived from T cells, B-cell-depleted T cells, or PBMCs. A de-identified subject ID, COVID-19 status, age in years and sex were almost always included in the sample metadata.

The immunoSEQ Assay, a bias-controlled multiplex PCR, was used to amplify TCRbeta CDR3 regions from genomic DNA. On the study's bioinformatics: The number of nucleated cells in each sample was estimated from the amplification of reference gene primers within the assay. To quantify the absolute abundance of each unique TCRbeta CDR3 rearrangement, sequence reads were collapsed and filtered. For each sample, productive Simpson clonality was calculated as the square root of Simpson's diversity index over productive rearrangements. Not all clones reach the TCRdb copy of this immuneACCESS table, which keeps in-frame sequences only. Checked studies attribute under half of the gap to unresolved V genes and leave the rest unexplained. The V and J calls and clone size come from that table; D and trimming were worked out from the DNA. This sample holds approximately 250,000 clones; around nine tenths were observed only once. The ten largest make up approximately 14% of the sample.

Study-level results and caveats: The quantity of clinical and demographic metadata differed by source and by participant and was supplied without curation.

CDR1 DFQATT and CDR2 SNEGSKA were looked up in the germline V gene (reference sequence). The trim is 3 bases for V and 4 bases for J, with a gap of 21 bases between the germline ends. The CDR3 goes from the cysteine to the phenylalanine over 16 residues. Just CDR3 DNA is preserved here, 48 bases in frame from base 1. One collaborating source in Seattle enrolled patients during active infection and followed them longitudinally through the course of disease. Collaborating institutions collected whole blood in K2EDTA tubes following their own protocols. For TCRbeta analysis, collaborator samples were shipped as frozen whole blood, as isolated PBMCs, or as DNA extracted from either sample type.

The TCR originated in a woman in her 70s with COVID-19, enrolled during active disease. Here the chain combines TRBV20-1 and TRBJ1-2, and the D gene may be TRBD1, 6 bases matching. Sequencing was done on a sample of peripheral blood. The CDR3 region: CSASLITGGAGYGYTF. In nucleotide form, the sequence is TGCAGTGCTAGTCTGATCACTGGGGGCGCGGGCTATGGCTACACCTTC.